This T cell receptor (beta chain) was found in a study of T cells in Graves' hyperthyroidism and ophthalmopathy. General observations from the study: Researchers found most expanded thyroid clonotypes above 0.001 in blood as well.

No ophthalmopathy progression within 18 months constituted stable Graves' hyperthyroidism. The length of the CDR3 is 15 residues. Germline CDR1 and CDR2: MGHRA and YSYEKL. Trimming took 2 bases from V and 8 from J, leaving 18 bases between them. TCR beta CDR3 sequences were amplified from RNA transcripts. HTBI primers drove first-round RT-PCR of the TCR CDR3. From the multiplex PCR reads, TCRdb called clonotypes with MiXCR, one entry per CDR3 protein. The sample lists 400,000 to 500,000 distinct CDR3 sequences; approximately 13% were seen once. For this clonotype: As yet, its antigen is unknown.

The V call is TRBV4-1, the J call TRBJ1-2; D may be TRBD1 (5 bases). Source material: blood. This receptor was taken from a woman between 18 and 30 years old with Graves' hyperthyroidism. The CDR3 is CASSQPYRGEEGYTF. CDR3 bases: TGCGCCAGCAGCCAACCCTACCGGGGGGAGGAAGGCTACACCTTC.